This T cell receptor (beta chain) was sequenced for a study of shared T cell receptors in the human thymus. This CDR3 has 19 amino acids. The ends lost 4 bases at V and 1 base at J; junction bases unmatched: 10. Germline values: CDR1 SGHNT, CDR2 YYREEE (reference sequence). Repertoires were generated with immunoSEQ multiplex PCR, while TCRdb's copy carries only in-frame clones and drops some. The sample gives about 380,000 clones, approximately 95% of which show up once; roughly 0.02% is in the top ten. The count of this clone is one. This receptor was taken from a human donor. This rearrangement joins TRBV5-4 to TRBJ2-2; 13 nucleotides line up with TRBD2. The sequenced material came from thymocytes. CDR3 sequence: CASSPGLAGPHLNTGELFF. The CDR3 DNA is TGTGCCAGCAGCCCGGGACTAGCGGGACCACACTTGAACACCGGGGAGCTGTTTTTT.